This passage covers 18 T cell receptor beta chains from one sample sequenced in a study of T cell repertoires in cytomegalovirus infection. MiXCR, run by TCRdb on the reads, gives a single entry per CDR3 protein. The sample includes around 750,000 distinct CDR3 sequences, around a third of them seen just once. No antigen has been assigned to these receptors. This specimen consisted of cultured CD8+ T cells from PBMCs, obtained from culture after CMV antigen stimulation. These receptors were obtained from a human donor in good health (CMV status not recorded). Some clones in this sample may be carry-over from other donors' samples.

The V gene is TRBV7-2, the J gene TRBJ1-2; TRBD1 agrees at 7 bases. The CDR3 has 14 amino acids. With V trimmed by 3 bases and J by 1 base, 2 bases remained unmatched. CDR1 and CDR2 (germline): SGHTA, FQGNSA. This CDR3 reads CASSLWDSNYGYTF. CDR3 in DNA: TGTGCCAGCAGCTTGTGGGACAGTAACTATGGCTACACCTTC.

About this clonotype: A clone one base away is much larger, so this may be a read error. The rearrangement links TRBV19 to TRBJ2-1; possibly TRBD1 or TRBD2 for D (6 bases each). CDR1 and CDR2 from the germline V gene are LNHDA and SQIVND (reference sequence). The CDR3 extends over 13 amino acids. The CDR3 region has the DNA TGTGCCAGTAGAACGGTGGGGGGCAATAAGCAGTTCTTC. Protein sequence: CASRTVGGNKQFF.

The chain has TRBV28 and TRBJ1-5; D perhaps matches TRBD1 (5 bases). Germline V CDR1 and CDR2: MDHEN, SYDVKM. This CDR3 is built from 13 residues. With 5 bases removed from V and 6 bases from J, the gap between germline ends came to 11 bases. The CDR3 here is CASSHQQGQPQHF. For the CDR3, the DNA is TGTGCCAGCAGTCATCAGCAGGGTCAGCCCCAGCATTTT.

The rearrangement joins TRBV7-8 to TRBJ2-5, with 9 bases matching TRBD2. This CDR3 has 15 amino acids. J lost 1 base, V lost 2 bases, and 2 bases had no gene match. Germline CDR1 reads SGHVS; CDR2 reads FQNEAQ. The CDR3 sequence: CASSLWTSAQETQYF. The CDR3 DNA reads as TGTGCCAGCAGCTTATGGACTAGCGCCCAAGAGACCCAGTACTTC.

This clonotype appeared many times. This chain joins TRBV12-3 or TRBV12-4 and TRBJ1-2; 8 nucleotides line up with TRBD1. The CDR3 consists of 14 residues. The V and J ends lost 3 bases and 6 bases, in that order; junction bases with no gene match: 6. For the CDR3, the DNA is TGTGCCAGCAGTTTCAGGGGGCATGTCGATGGCTACACCTTC. Translating gives CASSFRGHVDGYTF.

This chain connects TRBV6-2 or TRBV6-3 to TRBJ1-1, with TRBD1 matching over 7 bases. This CDR3 is 14 amino acids long. Germline V lookup: CDR1 MNHEY, CDR2 SVGEGT. V lost 5 bases and J lost 4; bases outside the gene matches: 7. CDR3 in amino acids: CASSPTGSSTEAFF. DNA of the CDR3: TGTGCCAGCAGTCCGACAGGGAGTAGCACTGAAGCTTTCTTT.

The chain recombines TRBV27 with TRBJ2-1; the D gene is possibly TRBD2 (5 bases). Per germline, CDR1 MNHEY and CDR2 SMNVEV (reference sequence). V shed 5 bases and J shed 6 bases, with 14 bases lying between them. This CDR3 region has 14 residues. In DNA, the CDR3 is TGTGCCAGCAGTCCTTACTCTAGCAGCAATGAGCAGTTCTTC. Its protein is CASSPYSSSNEQFF.

To note about this clonotype: A clone one base away is much larger, so this may be a read error. This chain links TRBV7-3 with TRBJ1-5; 10 positions agree with TRBD1. The CDR3 sequence is 14 residues long. Germline V CDR1 and CDR2: SGHTA, FQGTGA. CDR3 in DNA: TGTACCAGCAGCTCATCGGGACAGGGGTCGCCCCAGCATTTT. Translating it yields CTSSSSGQGSPQHF. The whole variable domain, remainder taken from reference TRBV7-3 and TRBJ1-5, is GAGVSQTPSNKVTEKGKYVELRCDPISGHTALYWYRQSLGQGPEFLIYFQGTGAADDSGLPNDRFFAVRPEGSVSTLKIQRTERGDSAVYLCTSSSSGQGSPQHFGDGTRLSIL.

The chain is built from TRBV7-2 and TRBJ2-1, with 8 bases matching TRBD2. The CDR3 loop spans 16 amino acids. Germline V gives CDR1 SGHTA, CDR2 FQGNSA. Losses at the gene ends were 2 bases for V and 3 bases for J; bases not matched to a gene: 6. DNA of the CDR3: TGTGCCAGCAGCTTAAAAGCGGGGGCCCTCTACAATGAGCAGTTCTTC. Residues: CASSLKAGALYNEQFF.

This clonotype was seen at least ten times. V is TRBV12-3 or TRBV12-4 and J is TRBJ2-1, with a possible D match to TRBD1 (7 bases). V was clipped by 5 bases and J by 3 bases, with 26 bases between them. The CDR3 spans 19 residues. The CDR3 DNA sequence: TGTGCCAGCAGTGGGTCGACAGGGCGGGACAACGCATTCTACAATGAGCAGTTCTTC. Translating it yields CASSGSTGRDNAFYNEQFF.

The chain employs TRBV7-9 and TRBJ1-6; D call uncertain. Looked up from germline, CDR1 is SEHNR and CDR2 is FQNEAQ (reference sequence). V lost 7 bases and J lost 7, with 17 bases in between. The CDR3 has 15 amino acids. The CDR3 coding sequence is TGTGCCAGCATCTCAAGTCGGATCACAAATTCACCCCTCCACTTT. Translation: CASISSRITNSPLHF.

This clonotype occurred a few times. Germline and junction disagree at one end, which may indicate a read error. V gene TRBV19 combines with J gene TRBJ1-5; 10 bases fit TRBD1. CDR1 is LNHDA and CDR2 is SQIVND in the germline V gene (reference sequence). The length of the CDR3 is 12 residues. CDR3 residues: CDRGHSNQPQHF. The CDR3 nucleotides are TGCGACAGGGGGCATAGCAATCAGCCCCAGCATTTT.

The V and J genes are TRBV6-2 or TRBV6-3 and TRBJ1-2; perhaps TRBD1 as D (5 bases). The CDR3 extends over 14 amino acids. V was pared by 10 bases and J by 7 bases, with 22 bases between. Germline CDR1 is MNHEY and CDR2 is SVGEGT. Here the CDR3 reads CATHANPGTLGYTF. CDR3 coding DNA: TGTGCCACGCACGCTAACCCTGGGACCCTTGGCTACACCTTC.

This clonotype was counted a few times. V usage is TRBV5-8 and J usage is TRBJ2-2, with 9 positions matching TRBD2. Germline CDR1 reads SGHTS; CDR2 reads YDEGEE. CDR3 size: 17 residues. The J segment lost 2 bases and the V segment lost 0 bases, leaving 5 bases of the junction unmatched. The CDR3 sequence: CASSLEFLAGNTGELFF. The CDR3 bases are TGTGCCAGCAGCTTGGAATTCCTAGCGGGAAACACCGGGGAGCTGTTTTTT.

The genes are TRBV19 and TRBJ2-1; 13 bases align to TRBD2. CDR3 length equals 16 residues. Unmatched junction bases numbered 13, after V lost 10 bases and J lost 7 bases. Germline V gene lookup returns CDR1 LNHDA and CDR2 SQIVND (reference sequence). CDR3 bases: TGTGCCACTTCACTCACTAGCGGGGGGGCAAGAAATGAGCAGTTCTTC. The encoded protein is CATSLTSGGARNEQFF.

The CDR3 nucleotides are TGTGCCAGCAACTCCGGGACAGAAAACTTATACGAGCAGTACGTC. Translation: CASNSGTENLYEQYV. This chain connects TRBV6-1 to TRBJ2-7, with 7 positions matching TRBD1. With 7 bases clipped from V and 4 bases from J, the junction kept 13 bases outside the gene matches. Germline CDR1 reads MNHNS; CDR2 reads SASEGT. This CDR3 is 15 amino acids long.

The chain uses TRBV3-1 and TRBJ1-2; D is possibly TRBD1 (5 bases). This CDR3 has 15 amino acids. The ends were cut back, 5 bases at V and 4 bases at J, with 17 bases in the middle. CDR1 and CDR2 from the germline V gene are LGHDT and YNNKEL (reference sequence). The CDR3 spells CASSKTGARGYGYTF. The CDR3 DNA follows: TGTGCCAGCAGCAAGACCGGGGCGCGGGGCTATGGCTACACCTTC.

This clonotype was counted ten times or more. The chain recombines TRBV6-1 with TRBJ2-1, with 10 bases identical to TRBD2. CDR3 size: 16 residues. Germline lookup yields CDR1 MNHNS and CDR2 SASEGT. J gave up 2 bases and V 2 bases, and 3 bases lay outside the gene matches. The CDR3 nucleotides read TGTGCCAGCAGTGAAAACAGCGGGGGGGCCTACAATGAGCAGTTCTTC. Amino acid sequence: CASSENSGGAYNEQFF.